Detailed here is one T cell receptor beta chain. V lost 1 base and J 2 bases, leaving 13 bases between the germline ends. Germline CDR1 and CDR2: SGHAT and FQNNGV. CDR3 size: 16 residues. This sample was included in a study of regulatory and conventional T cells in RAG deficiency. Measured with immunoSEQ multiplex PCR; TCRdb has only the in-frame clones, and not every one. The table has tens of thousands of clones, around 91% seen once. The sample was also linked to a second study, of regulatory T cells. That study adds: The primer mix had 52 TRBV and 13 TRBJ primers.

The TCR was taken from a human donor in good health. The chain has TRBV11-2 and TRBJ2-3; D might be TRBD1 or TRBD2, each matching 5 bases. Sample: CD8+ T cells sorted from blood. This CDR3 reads CASSLGGATNTDTQYF. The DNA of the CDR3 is TGTGCCAGCAGCTTAGGAGGGGCAACAAACACAGATACGCAGTATTTT.